This T cell receptor beta chain was captured in a study of T cells in localized non-small cell lung cancer. Overall study findings and caveats: For the top 100 tumor clones, a median about 50 also appeared in adjacent lung. Clonality peaked in uninvolved adjacent lung rather than tumor. As only one tumor region underwent sequencing, heterogeneity remains possible.

Data came from immunoSEQ multiplex PCR; TCRdb stores just in-frame clones and leaves some out. The sample has tens of thousands of clones, roughly 87% seen once. In the case of this clone: What it binds is unknown.

Trimming cost V 2 bases and J 13 bases, with 17 bases left between them. The V gene's germline CDR1 is SGHTA and CDR2 FQGTGA. This CDR3 has 13 amino acids. Material: peripheral blood, obtained before any cancer treatment. V gene TRBV7-3 combines with J gene TRBJ1-2; perhaps TRBD1 as D (6 bases). This TCR came from a man between 35 and 75 years old with stage I squamous cell lung carcinoma. The DNA for the CDR3 is TGTGCCAGCAGCTTAGATGGGGGGCCCCCAAGCACCTTC. The encoded protein is CASSLDGGPPSTF.